The TCR beta chain under discussion was sequenced for a study of blood T cell repertoires in COVID-19. The table came from immunoSEQ multiplex PCR; TCRdb's copy has only in-frame clones and leaves some out. The data hold 150,000 to 200,000 clones, with roughly 85% observed a single time. Germline assignment: CDR1 LGHDT and CDR2 YNNKEL (reference sequence). The CDR3 runs to 16 residues. Trimming removed 1 base at V and 8 bases at J, with 17 bases between. The chain carries TRBV3-1 (or the pseudogene TRBV3-2) and TRBJ1-4, with D hard to call. This TCR came from a man in his sixties with acute or convalescent COVID-19. Sequenced sample: peripheral blood. CDR3 protein: CASSQARPGSGEKLFF. CDR3 sequence (DNA): TGTGCCAGCAGCCAAGCCAGGCCGGGATCCGGGGAAAAACTGTTTTTT.